A selection of T cell receptor beta chains follows, all from one sample in a study of human T cells and chemical hapten exposure. MiXCR was run by TCRdb on the RACE reads, yielding one entry per CDR3 protein. This table has 50,000 or so distinct CDR3 sequences, roughly 9.5% appearing once. Sequenced here: whole blood, sampled in connection with sensitization to the hapten diphenylcyclopropenone (DPC). All receptors come from a woman between 45 and 60 years old with alopecia areata. Some clones in this sample may be carry-over from other donors' samples. Both conserved end residues are part of each CDR3. D genes are given only for firm matches. Rows may omit the clone size; those that give it use once, few, many or a size class.

CDR3 protein,CDR3 DNA,J gene,clone size,D gene,V gene
CASSSAGLVYEQYF,TGTGCCAGCAGCTCGGCGGGACTCGTCTACGAGCAGTACTTC,TRBJ2-7,many,NA,TRBV11-2
CSARVVGTRSSYEQYF,TGCAGTGCTAGGGTGGTGGGGACACGGAGCTCCTACGAGCAGTACTTC,TRBJ2-7,few,NA,TRBV20-1
CSVKKQVLEAFF,TGCAGCGTAAAGAAACAGGTACTTGAAGCTTTCTTT,TRBJ1-1,many,NA,TRBV20-1
CSAPERYTGELFF,TGCAGTGCTCCCGAGAGGTACACCGGGGAGCTGTTTTTT,TRBJ2-2,many,NA,TRBV20-1
CASSYARQYQETQYF,TGTGCCAGCAGTTACGCACGACAGTACCAAGAGACCCAGTACTTC,TRBJ2-5,many,NA,TRBV6-5
CASSSPFRGLNYGYTF,TGTGCCAGCAGCTCACCATTTCGGGGCCTTAACTATGGCTACACCTTC,TRBJ1-2,many,NA,TRBV7-6
CASSLDSSALYNEQFF,TGTGCCAGCAGCTTAGATTCGTCGGCGCTCTACAATGAGCAGTTCTTC,TRBJ2-1,NA,NA,TRBV7-2
CASSPPSLSSYNEQFF,TGTGCCAGTAGTCCCCCGTCTCTCAGCTCCTACAATGAGCAGTTCTTC,TRBJ2-1,many,NA,TRBV19
CSVEVGERGAFF,TGCAGCGTTGAAGTTGGCGAAAGGGGAGCTTTCTTT,TRBJ1-1,NA,NA,TRBV29-1
CASSESTATDTQYF,TGCGCCAGCAGTGAGTCTACAGCCACAGATACGCAGTATTTT,TRBJ2-3,many,NA,TRBV10-2
CASSPRRSGHTDTQYF,TGTGCCAGCAGCCCCCGGCGTAGCGGGCACACAGATACGCAGTATTTT,TRBJ2-3,NA,TRBD2,TRBV5-4
CASTRGGRIYEQYF,TGTGCCAGCACCCGGGGCGGCAGAATCTACGAGCAGTACTTC,TRBJ2-7,few,NA,TRBV28
CASWSGNDNEQFF,TGTGCCAGCTGGTCAGGGAATGACAATGAGCAGTTCTTC,TRBJ2-1,few,NA,TRBV18
CASSMGPKSSYEQYF,TGTGCCAGCAGTATGGGACCGAAGAGCTCCTACGAGCAGTACTTC,TRBJ2-7,NA,NA,TRBV6-2/TRBV6-3
CASSPRPPKSGDTQYF,TGTGCCAGCTCACCACGCCCCCCAAAGTCGGGAGATACGCAGTATTTT,TRBJ2-3,many,NA,TRBV18
CSVETGGTGELFF,TGCAGCGTTGAGACGGGGGGCACCGGGGAGCTGTTTTTT,TRBJ2-2,NA,TRBD2,TRBV29-1
CASSYSHPGVTGFTDTQYF,TGTGCCAGCAGTTACTCGCACCCGGGGGTTACGGGGTTTACAGATACGCAGTATTTT,TRBJ2-3,many,NA,TRBV6-5
CASSVAGSSYNEQFF,TGTGCCAGCAGCGTAGCGGGGAGCTCCTACAATGAGCAGTTCTTC,TRBJ2-1,NA,TRBD2,TRBV12-3/TRBV12-4
CSAGAANTGELFF,TGCAGTGCTGGAGCGGCGAACACCGGGGAGCTGTTTTTT,TRBJ2-2,NA,NA,TRBV20-1
CASSQAIGGNAGANVLTF,TGTGCCAGCAGCCAAGCCATTGGAGGGAATGCTGGGGCCAACGTCCTGACTTTC,TRBJ2-6,many,NA,TRBV3-1
CASQGQESYNEQFF,TGTGCCAGCCAGGGACAGGAATCCTACAATGAGCAGTTCTTC,TRBJ2-1,NA,TRBD1,TRBV2
CASSPNPALRIGTQYF,TGTGCCAGCTCACCTAACCCGGCATTGAGAATCGGGACCCAGTACTTC,TRBJ2-5,many,NA,TRBV18
CASGQGQGTGELFF,TGTGCTAGTGGTCAAGGACAGGGAACCGGGGAGCTGTTTTTT,TRBJ2-2,few,TRBD1,TRBV12-5
CASSQEPLRGNIQYF,TGCGCCAGCAGCCAAGAGCCCCTCCGGGGAAACATTCAGTACTTC,TRBJ2-4,many,NA,TRBV4-3
CASSWTSEATQYF,TGCGCCAGCAGCTGGACTAGCGAGGCGACCCAGTACTTC,TRBJ2-5,NA,TRBD2,TRBV5-1
CASNSVLLPGQGPTKNIQYF,TGTGCCAGCAATAGCGTCTTACTCCCGGGACAGGGGCCGACCAAAAACATTCAGTACTTC,TRBJ2-4,many,TRBD1,TRBV6-1
CSVGSKPGTGGTDTQYF,TGCAGCGTTGGTTCCAAACCCGGGACAGGGGGCACAGATACGCAGTATTTT,TRBJ2-3,many,TRBD1,TRBV29-1
CASSAQEGRVRTEAFF,TGTGCCAGCAGTGCCCAGGAGGGGAGGGTTCGGACTGAAGCTTTCTTT,TRBJ1-1,many,NA,TRBV6-1
CASSPTTEYEQYF,TGTGCCAGCAGCCCGACTACCGAATACGAGCAGTACTTC,TRBJ2-7,many,NA,TRBV5-4
CSARDPWGSGYGYTF,TGCAGTGCTAGAGATCCCTGGGGGTCGGGATATGGCTACACCTTC,TRBJ1-2,many,NA,TRBV20-1
CSARDSLAGYTQYF,TGCAGTGCTAGAGATAGCCTAGCGGGCTATACGCAGTATTTT,TRBJ2-3,many,TRBD2,TRBV20-1
CASSSAAGGSPGANVLTF,TGCGCCAGCAGCTCGGCCGCAGGGGGCTCTCCTGGGGCCAACGTCCTGACTTTC,TRBJ2-6,many,TRBD1,TRBV5-1
CASLKAGHGDQPQHF,TGTGCCAGCTTAAAGGCAGGGCATGGGGATCAGCCCCAGCATTTT,TRBJ1-5,many,NA,TRBV18
CAWSPKTGDGYTF,TGTGCCTGGAGTCCCAAAACCGGAGATGGCTACACCTTC,TRBJ1-2,many,NA,TRBV30
CSSFLNGNQPQHF,TGCAGTTCATTTTTAAACGGGAATCAGCCCCAGCATTTT,TRBJ1-5,few,NA,TRBV20-1
CSVGRNNYGYTF,TGCAGCGTTGGAAGAAACAACTATGGCTACACCTTC,TRBJ1-2,few,NA,TRBV29-1
CASGGRVYNEQFF,TGTGCCTCGGGTGGGCGGGTTTACAATGAGCAGTTCTTC,TRBJ2-1,many,NA,TRBV7-6
CASSSGGLKTEAFF,TGTGCCAGCAGTTCTGGGGGATTGAAGACTGAAGCTTTCTTT,TRBJ1-1,few,NA,TRBV12-3/TRBV12-4
CASTAGGASGANVLTF,TGTGCCAGCACCGCAGGGGGCGCCTCTGGGGCCAACGTCCTGACTTTC,TRBJ2-6,NA,TRBD1,TRBV28
CASNRDNF,TGTGCCAGCAACCGGGACAACTTT,TRBJ1-1,many,NA,TRBV12-3/TRBV12-4
CASSQYQETQYF,TGTGCCAGCAGCCAATACCAAGAGACCCAGTACTTC,TRBJ2-5,many,NA,TRBV7-2
CASSPAALNTEAFF,TGTGCCAGCTCACCAGCAGCCCTGAACACTGAAGCTTTCTTT,TRBJ1-1,few,NA,TRBV18